This is a list of T cell receptor beta chains from one sample in a study of identical twins. TCRdb re-analysed the 5' RACE reads in MiXCR, keeping a single row per CDR3 protein. The sample has about 550,000 distinct CDR3 sequences, about 22% seen once. These sequences were also reported in another study, on yellow fever vaccine responses in identical twins.

The sequenced sample consisted of CD4+ T cells sorted from blood. The receptors derive from a woman younger than 35 in good health. Both conserved end residues are trimmed from each CDR3.

CDR3 protein | J gene | V gene
ASSFGGITYEQY | TRBJ2-7 | TRBV28
ASSQAGGDTQY | TRBJ2-3 | TRBV28
ASSLVPLAGDTGELF | TRBJ2-2 | TRBV5-1
ASSLDNGDTQY | TRBJ2-3 | TRBV7-2
ASSPRTSGDYNEQF | TRBJ2-1 | TRBV11-2
ASSLIEVGELF | TRBJ2-2 | TRBV11-2
SARRLGNTGELF | TRBJ2-2 | TRBV20-1
SASRGGSSNQPQH | TRBJ1-5 | TRBV20-1
ASRLRTGWEQY | TRBJ2-7 | TRBV28
ASSYSSGTGINYGYT | TRBJ1-2 | TRBV6-5
SARDIARGVNTGELF | TRBJ2-2 | TRBV20-1
ASSPSGRLYNEQF | TRBJ2-1 | TRBV14
ASSRANYGYT | TRBJ1-2 | TRBV5-6
ASSSVPGQGGEAF | TRBJ1-1 | TRBV5-1
ASSIGYNQPQH | TRBJ1-5 | TRBV19
ASSWGLISGGNTIY | TRBJ1-3 | TRBV12-3/TRBV12-4
ASSPGHQETQY | TRBJ2-5 | TRBV18
ASRTGEVTGELF | TRBJ2-2 | TRBV12-3/TRBV12-4
ASSLAGQGRGSPLH | TRBJ1-6 | TRBV5-1
ASSLLGRGTED | TRBJ1-4 | TRBV28
SARAGVTTNEKLF | TRBJ1-4 | TRBV20-1
ASSQDSQETQY | TRBJ2-5 | TRBV7-8
ASSSDRVYGYT | TRBJ1-2 | TRBV7-2
ASSPVANTGELF | TRBJ2-2 | TRBV7-8
ASSPRVYGYT | TRBJ1-2 | TRBV7-9
ASSLGQGVLWETQY | TRBJ2-5 | TRBV11-2
ASSMTSGRAYEQY | TRBJ2-7 | TRBV19
ASSLAGVFSDTQY | TRBJ2-3 | TRBV7-3
ASSSGQLNTEAF | TRBJ1-1 | TRBV5-1
ASSQEPGRGNEKLF | TRBJ1-4 | TRBV4-1
ASSSLWPSKEF | TRBJ2-1 | TRBV7-9
SARGGSGNTIY | TRBJ1-3 | TRBV20-1
ASSYKTSGSGNEQF | TRBJ2-1 | TRBV6-5
SVEGQGRTEAF | TRBJ1-1 | TRBV29-1
ATSTGSNYLSNERLGEQF | TRBJ2-1 | TRBV15
ASSLYQGDEQY | TRBJ2-7 | TRBV27
ASSKAHRGIGTEAF | TRBJ1-1 | TRBV21-1
ASSEARGSGANVLT | TRBJ2-6 | TRBV2
ASSSQAGPNNEQF | TRBJ2-1 | TRBV5-1
ASSLGRALFQPQH | TRBJ1-5 | TRBV7-2
ASSPSVAAHLETQY | TRBJ2-5 | TRBV18
ASSYYPQGLEQF | TRBJ2-1 | TRBV6-5
ASSSMALTSGRTNEQF | TRBJ2-1 | TRBV5-1
SASGLPLDEQF | TRBJ2-1 | TRBV20-1
ASSRNREPTEAF | TRBJ1-1 | TRBV5-1
ASSILGRGSNTGELF | TRBJ2-2 | TRBV11-2
ANLSGVFTYNSPLH | TRBJ1-6 | TRBV12-3/TRBV12-4
ASRAIYGYT | TRBJ1-2 | TRBV12-3/TRBV12-4
ASGLSTGYEQY | TRBJ2-7 | TRBV12-5
ASSPWPINEQF | TRBJ2-1 | TRBV12-3/TRBV12-4
AIRPDLNYGYT | TRBJ1-2 | TRBV10-3
ASSPPMREAYEQY | TRBJ2-7 | TRBV18
ASSLQLGPPLH | TRBJ1-6 | TRBV27
ASSKDQPSEQF | TRBJ2-1 | TRBV12-3/TRBV12-4
ASSLGGDPRETQY | TRBJ2-5 | TRBV28
ASSLQGQATNEQF | TRBJ2-1 | TRBV7-2
ASSQQRDEYEQY | TRBJ2-7 | TRBV3-1
ASSSDRGQGEQF | TRBJ2-1 | TRBV5-1
ASNQGGENTGELF | TRBJ2-2 | TRBV5-1
ASSLGPGARTGELF | TRBJ2-2 | TRBV7-9